The 9 T cell receptor beta chains presented below share a single source sample, sequenced in a study of T cells in pancreatic ductal adenocarcinoma. Selected pancreatic ductal adenocarcinoma patients had undergone surgery without neoadjuvant therapy. Some clones are missing from TCRdb's copy, which holds only in-frame ones; the method was immunoSEQ multiplex PCR. Among roughly 9,500 clones listed, approximately 89% were seen once. Sample: PBMCs. The origin of the receptors is a human donor with pancreatic ductal adenocarcinoma.

This rearrangement joins TRBV5-5 to TRBJ1-3, with 9 bases that match TRBD1. The germline CDR1 and CDR2 sequences are SGHKS and YYEKEE (reference sequence). CDR3 size: 15 residues. The V gene end was trimmed by 3 bases and the J gene end by 2 bases; junction bases not matched to a gene: 3. The DNA for the CDR3 is TGTGCCAGCAGCTCCTACAGGGGGCCTGGAAACACCATATATTTT. The encoded protein is CASSSYRGPGNTIYF.

The genes are TRBV2 and TRBJ2-7; 9 nucleotides agree with TRBD2. The J segment lost 4 bases and the V segment lost 2 bases, leaving 3 bases of the junction unmatched. The CDR3 loop spans 14 amino acids. Looked up from germline, CDR1 is SNHLY and CDR2 is FYNNEI. CDR3 DNA sequence: TGTGCCAGCAGTGAATTTGGACTAGCGTACGAGCAGTACTTC. This codes for CASSEFGLAYEQYF.

This chain joins TRBV19 and TRBJ2-1; weak D call: TRBD2 (5 bases). Trimming took off 3 bases at V and 3 bases at J, with 18 bases between the two ends. This CDR3 spans 17 amino acids. CDR1 is LNHDA and CDR2 is SQIVND in the germline V gene (reference sequence). The CDR3 region is CASSIRLGQDFYNEQFF. The DNA for the CDR3 is TGTGCCAGTAGTATTAGGCTCGGGCAGGACTTCTACAATGAGCAGTTCTTC.

The genes are TRBV19 and TRBJ1-5; weak D call: TRBD1 (6 bases). From germline, CDR1 is LNHDA and CDR2 SQIVND (reference sequence). With 8 bases removed from V and 0 bases from J, the gap between germline ends came to 20 bases. The CDR3 spans 17 residues. The CDR3 protein is CASGSLTGPYSNQPQHF. The CDR3 bases are TGTGCCAGTGGGTCCCTGACAGGCCCTTATAGCAATCAGCCCCAGCATTTT. The variable domain in full, completed from reference TRBV19 and TRBJ1-5, reads DGGITQSPKYLFRKEGQNVTLSCEQNLNHDAMYWYRQDPGQGLRLIYYSQIVNDFQKGDIAEGYSVSREKKESFPLTVTSAQKNPTAFYLCASGSLTGPYSNQPQHFGDGTRLSIL.

This rearrangement joins TRBV6-1 to TRBJ2-4; 12 bases are shared with TRBD1. This CDR3 spans 15 amino acids. Germline V gene data show CDR1 as MNHNS and CDR2 as SASEGT. V gave up 4 bases and J gave up 6 bases; unmatched junction bases: 4. The CDR3 region has the DNA TGTGCCAGCAGTGGGGGACAGGGGGCATTAAACATTCAGTACTTC. This translates into CASSGGQGALNIQYF.

The rearrangement uses TRBV28 and TRBJ2-7; no definite D call. CDR1 is MDHEN, CDR2 SYDVKM, per germline. The CDR3 extends over 11 amino acids. CDR3 residues: CGAAALQEQYF. The DNA of the CDR3 is TGTGGGGCAGCTGCTCTACAGGAGCAGTACTTC.

V and J are TRBV7-2 and TRBJ2-2; D might be TRBD2 (6 bases). Germline CDR1 is SGHTA and CDR2 is FQGNSA. V lost 5 bases and J 4 bases, leaving 17 bases between the germline ends. The CDR3 runs to 16 residues. CDR3 loop: CASSGARDPGTGELFF. The CDR3 DNA is TGTGCCAGCAGCGGGGCGCGGGATCCAGGCACCGGGGAGCTGTTTTTT.

The rearrangement uses TRBV10-3 and TRBJ1-5, with a tentative D call TRBD1 (5 bases). Trimming shortened V by 2 bases and J by 6 bases, and 8 bases separated the two germline ends. The CDR3 has 13 residues. CDR1 and CDR2 (germline): ENHRY, SYGVKD. The CDR3 protein is CAISEDSLQPQHF. The DNA of the CDR3 is TGTGCCATCAGTGAGGACAGCCTTCAGCCCCAGCATTTT.

The rearrangement links TRBV18 to TRBJ2-2, with 9 nucleotides matching TRBD2. Germline V CDR1 and CDR2: KGHSH, LQKENI. J gave up 4 bases and V 5 bases, and 5 bases lay outside the gene matches. CDR3 length equals 15 residues. CDR3 coding DNA: TGTGCCAGCTCAACACTAGCGGGCGCCACCGGGGAGCTGTTTTTT. Translation gives CASSTLAGATGELFF.